This is a list of T cell receptor beta chains from one sample in a study of beta chain features in type 1 diabetes. Profiled with immunoSEQ multiplex PCR; TCRdb holds only in-frame clones, not every one. The profile shows roughly 300,000 clones, less than 10% of them singletons. Sequences were obtained from central memory CD4+ T cells from blood. The receptors here all came from a woman aged 18-35 years in good health. Both conserved end residues are part of each CDR3. A D gene is named only where the DNA matches it firmly.

d_call v_call cdr3_aa
TRBD2 TRBV4-3 CASSQGASGAASQETQYF
TRBD1 TRBV19 CASSLSGQLYSNQPQHF
. TRBV10-3 CAISATGHGNQPQHF
. TRBV19 CASTFRGTEAFF
. TRBV7-9 CASSFGATDNEQFF
TRBD1 TRBV6-6 CASSYSTGVGNTEAFF
. TRBV18 CASSPPQGLYNEQFF
. TRBV7-6 CASSFSGPDEQYF
. TRBV28 CASSLELGSGKNTGELFF
. TRBV27 CASSQQFLGAGGRGYEQYF
. TRBV28 CASSVTWGNIQYF
. TRBV7-2 CASSLGGDRRRETQYF
. TRBV5-1 CASSLAEAATEAFF
TRBD2 TRBV11-1 CASSLGVARERETQYF
TRBD2 TRBV7-2 CASSSGLAGGSNEQFF
TRBD1 TRBV28 CASRQGDTEAFF
. TRBV9 CASSVEGQGSYNEQFF
. TRBV7-9 CASSLGRRTYEQYF
. TRBV10-1 CASSFDTNTEAFF
. TRBV5-4 CASREGTTDTQYF
. TRBV5-6 CASRGTSGANVLTF
. TRBV5-6 CASSLAGRGSQYF
. TRBV7-9 CASSLSSNQPQHF
. TRBV5-8 CASSHDWARVTDTQYF
. TRBV7-9 CASSLASGFSNTEAFF
TRBD1 TRBV6-1 CASSKDRGPGYTF
. TRBV10-3 CATRGADTYEQYF
. TRBV11-3 CASSPHQGEQFF
. TRBV15 CATSREPPRAQYF
. TRBV11-2 CASRRRQDGVAGYTF
TRBD1 TRBV7-2 CASSLRQGGTEAFF
TRBD1 TRBV14 CASSQENRGYGYTF
. TRBV7-9 CASSLGGLSTNEKLFF
. TRBV27 CASSPWDRSSYEQYF
TRBD1 TRBV18 CASSRDGTGGLYF
TRBD1 TRBV5-5 CASSLAPTGGEAGELFF
. TRBV9 CASSVGISNQPQHF
TRBD1 TRBV5-4 CASSQRQGEETQYF
TRBD2 TRBV4-1 CASSQGPASGRTGLYF
TRBD2 TRBV4-1 CASSQESASGIMNEQFF
TRBD2 TRBV19 CASSMNPGLAGNEQFF
. TRBV14 CASSHPTVSGNTIYF
TRBD1 TRBV7-9 CASSKEGQGARLTQYF
TRBD2 TRBV15 CATSIAGGLDTQYF
TRBD1 TRBV7-2 CASKQGATNTEAFF
. TRBV29-1 CSVRTHWVSNEQFF